Listed here are 11 T cell receptor beta chains from one sample, sequenced in a study of shared clonotypes between healthy human individuals (dated by TCRdb to 2018 to 2021). The library was built by means of the immunoSEQ multiplex PCR assay. TCRdb carries this immuneACCESS record with in-frame sequences only. Its versions omit some clonotypes, under half of them owing to an unresolved V gene in the studies checked, with the rest unexplained. This sample is represented by about 510,000 clones; around 79% of them were singletons. About 12% of the sample comes from the top ten. The sequencing sample was made of PBMCs. The source is a woman aged 40 to 50 in good health. Some clones in this sample may be carry-over from other donors' samples.

This chain uses TRBV18 with TRBJ2-1, with 7 bases lining up with TRBD1. After removal of 0 bases from V and 8 bases from J, the junction contained 4 bases not matched to a gene. CDR1 is KGHSH and CDR2 is LQKENI in the germline V gene. The CDR3 has 14 amino acids. CDR3 in amino acids: CASSPPTGADEQFF. As DNA, the CDR3 is TGTGCCAGCTCACCACCTACAGGGGCGGATGAGCAGTTCTTC. Drawing the rest from reference TRBV18 and TRBJ2-1, the complete variable domain is NAGVMQNPRHLVRRRGQEARLRCSPMKGHSHVYWYRQLPEEGLKFMVYLQKENIIDESGMPKERFSAEFPKEGPSILRIQQVVRGDSAAYFCASSPPTGADEQFFGPGTRLTVL.

The gene calls are TRBV5-5 and TRBJ1-1, with D hard to call. From germline, CDR1 is SGHKS and CDR2 YYEKEE (reference sequence). V shed 0 bases and J shed 4 bases, with 10 bases lying between them. CDR3 length: 14 residues. This CDR3 is CASSLVAGSTEAFF. In nucleotides, the CDR3 is TGTGCCAGCAGCTTGGTAGCGGGGAGCACTGAAGCTTTCTTT.

The chain has TRBV7-6 and TRBJ2-1; TRBD2 agrees at 9 bases. Germline V lookup: CDR1 SGHVS, CDR2 FNYEAQ. This CDR3 is built from 16 residues. Trimming took 1 base from V and 7 from J; bases not matched to a gene: 8. CDR3 residues: CASSLDLAGAMNEQFF. The CDR3, as DNA: TGTGCCAGCAGCTTAGACTTAGCGGGAGCTATGAATGAGCAGTTCTTC.

The chain combines TRBV10-3 with TRBJ1-2, with D maybe TRBD1 (5 bases). With 7 bases removed from V and 4 bases from J, the gap between germline ends came to 16 bases. The length of the CDR3 is 14 residues. Germline CDR1 is ENHRY and CDR2 is SYGVKD. The CDR3: CAITPEGSGYGYTF. CDR3 nucleotides: TGTGCCATCACGCCAGAGGGGTCAGGCTATGGCTACACCTTC.

V is TRBV4-2 and J is TRBJ2-3, with D perhaps matching TRBD1 or TRBD2 (6 bases each). Germline values: CDR1 LGHNA, CDR2 YNFKEQ. The V end was cut by 3 bases, the J end by 3 bases, with 16 bases between. This CDR3 contains 16 residues. In DNA form, the CDR3 reads TGTGCCAGCAGCCACACCCTAGGGGGGAAGACAGATACGCAGTATTTT. Translated, it gives CASSHTLGGKTDTQYF.

J is TRBJ2-3 and V is TRBV2; TRBD2 matches 7 bases. With 5 bases clipped from V and 3 bases from J, the junction kept 8 bases outside the gene matches. The CDR3 runs 15 residues. Germline CDR1 SNHLY, CDR2 FYNNEI. In DNA, the CDR3 is TGTGCCAGCAGTAGCGGGATTGGGGGGACAGATACGCAGTATTTT. Encoded protein: CASSSGIGGTDTQYF.

This chain joins TRBV11-2 and TRBJ2-4; 13 nucleotides match TRBD2. The CDR3 extends over 16 amino acids. CDR1 is SGHAT and CDR2 is FQNNGV in the germline V gene. With V trimmed by 5 bases and J by 6 bases, 7 bases remained unmatched. The CDR3 bases are TGTGCCAGCAGCCAACGACTAGCGGGAGGCGGAAACATTCAGTACTTC. Translation: CASSQRLAGGGNIQYF. The variable domain in full, completed from reference TRBV11-2 and TRBJ2-4, reads EAGVAQSPRYKIIEKRQSVAFWCNPISGHATLYWYQQILGQGPKLLIQFQNNGVVDDSQLPKDRFSAERLKGVDSTLKIQPAKLEDSAVYLCASSQRLAGGGNIQYFGAGTRLSVL.

This chain uses TRBV19 with TRBJ1-5; 7 bases are a match to TRBD1. V lost 9 bases to trimming and J lost 3 bases; unmatched junction nucleotides: 8. The CDR3 runs to 14 residues. CDR1 and CDR2 from the germline V gene are LNHDA and SQIVND (reference sequence). CDR3 amino acids: CASAGQSINQPQHF. CDR3 in DNA: TGTGCCAGCGCGGGACAGAGTATCAATCAGCCCCAGCATTTT.

As for this clone: A read error may produce the germline difference seen at one junction end. CDR3 region: CASSLEAGGSEQYF. The CDR3 nucleotides are TGTGCTAGCAGCTTAGAGGCAGGGGGAAGCGAGCAGTACTTC. This chain links TRBV7-7 with TRBJ2-7; 7 positions match TRBD1. CDR1 and CDR2 (germline): SSHAT, FNYEAQ (reference sequence). The CDR3 is made up of 14 amino acids. Together with reference TRBV7-7 and TRBJ2-7, the CDR3 gives the full variable domain: GAGVSQSPRYKVTKRGQDVTLRCDPISSHATLYWYQQALGQGPEFLTYFNYEAQPDKSGLPSDRFSAERPEGSISTLTIQRTEQRDSAMYRCASSLEAGGSEQYFGPGTRLTVT.

The chain joins TRBV4-3 to TRBJ2-2; either TRBD1 or TRBD2 may fit D (5 bases each). The ends were cut back, 0 bases at V and 2 bases at J, with 22 bases in the middle. CDR1 is LGHNA and CDR2 is YSLEER in the germline V gene. The CDR3 has 20 residues. The CDR3 region is CASSQEPEPGTQGNTGELFF. The DNA of the CDR3 is TGCGCCAGCAGCCAAGAGCCCGAGCCCGGGACGCAGGGAAACACCGGGGAGCTGTTTTTT.

The chain is built from TRBV10-1 and TRBJ2-1; D may match TRBD1 or TRBD2 (5 bases each). Per germline, CDR1 WNHNN and CDR2 SYGVQD (reference sequence). V gave up 6 bases and J gave up 9 bases, with 12 bases separating them. There are 12 residues in the CDR3. In DNA form, the CDR3 reads TGCGCCAGCAGAGGGACGCAGGCTGAGCAGTTCTTC. Protein product: CASRGTQAEQFF.